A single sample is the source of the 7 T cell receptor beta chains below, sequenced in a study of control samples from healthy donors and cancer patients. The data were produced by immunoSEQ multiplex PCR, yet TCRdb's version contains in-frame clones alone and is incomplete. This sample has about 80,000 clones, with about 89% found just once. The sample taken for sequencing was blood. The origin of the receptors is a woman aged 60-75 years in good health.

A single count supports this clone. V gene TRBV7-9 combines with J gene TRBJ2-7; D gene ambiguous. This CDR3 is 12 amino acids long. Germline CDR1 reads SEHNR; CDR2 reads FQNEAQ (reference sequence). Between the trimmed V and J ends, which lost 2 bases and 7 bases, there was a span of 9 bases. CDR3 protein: CASSLKWGEQYF. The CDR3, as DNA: TGTGCCAGCAGCTTAAAGTGGGGTGAGCAGTACTTC.

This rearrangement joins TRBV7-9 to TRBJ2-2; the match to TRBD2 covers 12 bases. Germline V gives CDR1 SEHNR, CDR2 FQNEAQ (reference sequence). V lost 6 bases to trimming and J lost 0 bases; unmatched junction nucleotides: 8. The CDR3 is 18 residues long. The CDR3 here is CASRSTLAGGSNTGELFF. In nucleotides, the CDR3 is TGTGCCAGCAGAAGTACGCTAGCGGGAGGGTCGAACACCGGGGAGCTGTTTTTT.

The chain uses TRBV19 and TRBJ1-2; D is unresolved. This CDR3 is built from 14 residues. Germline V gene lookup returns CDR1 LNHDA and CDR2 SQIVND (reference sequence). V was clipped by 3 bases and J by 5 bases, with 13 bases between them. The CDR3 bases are TGTGCCAGTAGTATCTTGAGGGTCCCTTATGGCTACACCTTC. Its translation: CASSILRVPYGYTF.

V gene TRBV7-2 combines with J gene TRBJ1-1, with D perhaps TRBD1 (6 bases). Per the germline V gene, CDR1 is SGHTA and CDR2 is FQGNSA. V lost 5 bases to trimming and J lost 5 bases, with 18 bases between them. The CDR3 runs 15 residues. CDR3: CASSRTAAGSTEAFF. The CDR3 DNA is TGTGCCAGCAGCCGGACAGCGGCGGGTTCGACTGAAGCTTTCTTT.

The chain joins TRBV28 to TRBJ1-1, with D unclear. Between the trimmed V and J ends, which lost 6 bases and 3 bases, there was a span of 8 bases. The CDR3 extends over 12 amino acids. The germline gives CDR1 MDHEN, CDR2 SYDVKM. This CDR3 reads CASSFQDTEAFF. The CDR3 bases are TGTGCCAGCAGCTTCCAGGACACTGAAGCTTTCTTT.

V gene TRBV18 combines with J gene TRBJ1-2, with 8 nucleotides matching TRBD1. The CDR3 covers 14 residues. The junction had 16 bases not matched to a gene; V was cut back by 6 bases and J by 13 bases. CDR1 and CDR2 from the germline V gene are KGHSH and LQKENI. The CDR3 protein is CASSGQGLVVESTF. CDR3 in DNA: TGTGCCAGCTCTGGACAGGGCCTCGTAGTGGAGAGCACCTTC.

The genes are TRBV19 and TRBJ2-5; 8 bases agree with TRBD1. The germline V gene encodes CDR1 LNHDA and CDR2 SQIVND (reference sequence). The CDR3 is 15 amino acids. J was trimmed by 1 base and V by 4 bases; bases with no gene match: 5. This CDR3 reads CASSTRDRSQETQYF. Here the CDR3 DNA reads TGTGCCAGTAGTACCCGGGACAGGAGCCAAGAGACCCAGTACTTC.